Below, 15 T cell receptor beta chains from the same sample are listed, as sequenced in a study of PD-L1 blockade in urothelial cancer (dated by TCRdb to 2016 to 2017). The library came from the immunoSEQ multiplex PCR assay. The source is immuneACCESS, and TCRdb retained only in-frame sequences with V and J called. Part of the clones is not carried over; for the studies checked, unresolved V genes explain less than half of this, and the remainder is unexplained. This sample holds about 76,000 clones; around four fifths were observed only once. The ten largest clones capture approximately 4.7% of the sample. Sequencing was performed on PBMCs, taken around atezolizumab (anti-PD-L1) treatment. All receptors derive from a man between 65 and 85 years old with urothelial cancer.

This chain uses TRBV5-8 with TRBJ2-2; the D gene is possibly TRBD1 (6 bases). Per the germline V gene, CDR1 is SGHTS and CDR2 is YDEGEE. CDR3 length: 16 amino acids. The V end was cut by 2 bases, the J end by 0 bases, with 11 bases between. CDR3: CASSFRGRANTGELFF. CDR3 DNA: TGTGCCAGCAGCTTCAGGGGTCGGGCGAACACCGGGGAGCTGTTTTTT.

The V call is TRBV19, the J call TRBJ2-6; 7 bases agree with TRBD1. V trimming: 6 bases; J trimming: 3 bases; junction bases outside the gene matches: 11. CDR1 is LNHDA, CDR2 SQIVND, per germline (reference sequence). CDR3 length: 17 residues. Written as DNA, the CDR3 is TGTGCCAGTAGACATGAACAGGGGCAGTATGGGGCCAACGTCCTGACTTTC. It codes for CASRHEQGQYGANVLTF.

The chain employs TRBV18 and TRBJ1-2, with D possibly matching TRBD1 (6 bases). The CDR3 is 18 residues long. Deletions cut 3 bases from V and 0 bases from J, with 20 bases between. The germline gives CDR1 KGHSH, CDR2 LQKENI. CDR3 sequence: CASSPLGSGAPANYGYTF. The CDR3 DNA is TGTGCCAGCTCACCCCTCGGGTCAGGGGCCCCGGCTAACTATGGCTACACCTTC.

This clone was counted between two and nine times. The chain has TRBV21-1 and TRBJ1-2; TRBD1, as called in the table, went unchecked against the DNA. TRBV21-1 corresponds to a pseudogene. The CDR3 contains 16 residues. CDR3 protein: CASSIHRWTGGYGYTF. The CDR3 DNA is TGTGCCAGCAGCATCCATCGTTGGACAGGGGGGTATGGCTACACCTTC.

The V and J genes are TRBV27 and TRBJ1-4; D is perhaps TRBD1 (6 bases). CDR1 and CDR2 (germline): MNHEY, SMNVEV (reference sequence). The CDR3 totals 13 residues. Deletions cut 5 bases from V and 8 bases from J, with 12 bases between. CDR3 sequence: CASSVEGGEKLFF. As DNA, the CDR3 is TGTGCCAGCAGTGTAGAAGGGGGAGAAAAACTGTTTTTT.

The chain is built from TRBV7-8 and TRBJ2-7; TRBD1 matches 9 bases. This CDR3 spans 16 amino acids. The germline gives CDR1 SGHVS, CDR2 FQNEAQ. Trimming took 0 bases from V and 2 from J; bases not matched to a gene: 5. The CDR3 is CASSLAGTGIAYEQYF. DNA for the CDR3: TGTGCCAGCAGCTTAGCGGGGACAGGGATCGCCTACGAGCAGTACTTC.

The chain recombines TRBV9 with TRBJ2-2, with D perhaps matching TRBD2 (6 bases). This CDR3 comprises 16 residues. Germline assignment: CDR1 SGDLS and CDR2 YYNGEE. V lost 2 bases and J 0 bases, leaving 11 bases between the germline ends. The CDR3 reads CASSVSWRANTGELFF. CDR3 bases: TGTGCCAGCAGCGTCAGTTGGAGGGCGAACACCGGGGAGCTGTTTTTT.

This chain joins TRBV5-8 and TRBJ1-1, with TRBD1 identical over 9 bases. CDR3 length: 14 residues. The ends lost 4 bases at V and 5 bases at J; junction bases unmatched: 6. Germline V lookup: CDR1 SGHTS, CDR2 YDEGEE. The CDR3, as DNA: TGTGCCAGCAGCCGGGGACAGGGAGGAACTGAAGCTTTCTTT. It codes for CASSRGQGGTEAFF. The full variable domain, completed using reference TRBV5-8 and TRBJ1-1, is EAGVTQSPTHLIKTRGQQATLRCSPISGHTSVYWYQQALGLGLQFLLWYDEGEERNRGNFPPRFSGRQFPNYSSELNVNALELEDSALYLCASSRGQGGTEAFFGQGTRLTVV.

This rearrangement joins TRBV9 to TRBJ2-1; 9 bases map to TRBD2. CDR1 is SGDLS, CDR2 YYNGEE, per germline. V shed 10 bases and J 6 bases; nucleotides not matched to a gene: 11. The CDR3 extends over 14 amino acids. The DNA for the CDR3 is TGTGCCGGCGGGAGGGGGGGCCCCACCAATGAGCAGTTCTTC. It codes for CAGGRGGPTNEQFF.

This chain joins TRBV7-9 and TRBJ1-1, with a tentative D call TRBD1 (6 bases). Germline CDR1 reads SEHNR; CDR2 reads FQNEAQ (reference sequence). The CDR3 has 15 amino acids. V was pared by 5 bases and J by 5 bases, with 18 bases between. CDR3 residues: CASSPGGGRYTEAFF. The CDR3 DNA sequence: TGTGCCAGCAGCCCGGGAGGGGGTAGGTATACTGAAGCTTTCTTT.

In its sample, this clone was seen many times. The genes are TRBV19 and TRBJ1-1, with 8 bases identical to TRBD1. V lost 8 bases and J lost 4; bases outside the gene matches: 6. Germline assignment: CDR1 LNHDA and CDR2 SQIVND (reference sequence). There are 13 residues in the CDR3. The CDR3 bases are TGTGCCAGTGGAGGACAGGGAACCACTGAAGCTTTCTTT. As protein: CASGGQGTTEAFF.

This chain connects TRBV6-5 to TRBJ2-7, with 7 bases matching TRBD1. The CDR3 covers 14 residues. V shed 6 bases and J 2 bases; nucleotides not matched to a gene: 7. The germline V gene encodes CDR1 MNHEY and CDR2 SVGAGI. CDR3 nucleotides: TGTGCCAGCAGATTGGACAGGCGAACCTACGAGCAGTACTTC. It specifies CASRLDRRTYEQYF.

This clone showed up just a few times. The gene calls are TRBV4-2 and TRBJ2-7; 7 nucleotides match TRBD2. This CDR3 spans 13 amino acids. The V segment lost 0 bases and the J segment 6 bases; nucleotides outside the gene matches: 2. Germline CDR1 reads LGHNA; CDR2 reads YNFKEQ. CDR3 protein: CASSQEASGEQYF. The CDR3 DNA reads TGTGCCAGCAGCCAAGAAGCTAGCGGCGAGCAGTACTTC.

This chain connects TRBV9 to TRBJ2-3; D may be TRBD1 (6 bases). The CDR3 runs 14 residues. The V and J ends lost 0 bases and 10 bases respectively, with 15 bases between them. Germline CDR1 is SGDLS and CDR2 is YYNGEE. CDR3 coding DNA: TGTGCCAGCAGCGTAGGAAACCAGGGGTTGGCGCAGTATTTT. Translation: CASSVGNQGLAQYF.

J is TRBJ1-2 and V is TRBV9; D unresolved. The CDR3 length is 13 residues. Per the germline V gene, CDR1 is SGDLS and CDR2 is YYNGEE. The V and J ends lost 3 bases and 7 bases respectively, with 13 bases between them. CDR3 loop: CASSALGWSGYTF. The CDR3 nucleotides read TGTGCCAGCAGCGCCCTAGGTTGGAGTGGCTACACCTTC.